The subject of this entry is one T cell receptor (beta chain). The antigen it recognizes is unknown. This sample stems from a study of T cells expressing NK-cell markers (dated by TCRdb to about 2020). Regarding the study in general: In sorted CD3+CD56+NKG2C+, CD3+CD56+NKG2C- and CD3+CD56-NKG2C+ T-cell subsets from eight or nine donors, TCR beta-chain repertoires were profiled. Among the eight sequenced donors, only one was HCMV-seronegative, while the other seven were HCMV-seropositive. Sequencing of the libraries produced 2 x 150 bp reads on Illumina HiSeq 2000/2500, MiSeq or NextSeq. All eight donors whose samples were sequenced were randomly selected healthy volunteers, three of them men and five women.

From the germline V gene, CDR1 is SGHRS and CDR2 is YFSETQ. Including cysteine and phenylalanine, the CDR3 has 18 amino acids. DNA for this receptor is not on file. Overall study outcomes, separate from this receptor: In a handful of donors, the dominant CD3+CD56+NKG2C+ clonotypes were among the top 10 CD8+ clonotypes and accounted for about 1.0-7.5% of CD8+ T cells. Those dominant clonotypes were again the most abundant among CD3+CD56-NKG2C+ cells in several donors, at about 25-60.1%. It remained unclear whether the expanded NKG2C-expressing T cell clones were specific for HCMV antigens.

TCRdb names Illumina HiSeq 2000 as the instrument used. 5'RACE template switching, by which a universal primer site and unique molecular identifiers were added, was used to make TCR beta cDNA libraries. Priming for cDNA synthesis came from the TCR beta constant segment, and two successive PCR amplification steps followed. The paper's processing steps were these. MIGEC was used to demultiplex reads and group the reads by UMI, and MiTCR was used to assemble and quantify clonotypes. Only TCR cDNA sequences supported by at least two reads were kept to exclude erroneous sequences. Downstream repertoire analysis used the tcR package, and clonotypes were matched across fractions by CDR3 nucleotide sequence plus V segment. VDJmatch was used to annotate antigen specificity against VDJdb, with one amino acid substitution in CDR3 allowed. Reads reprocessed by TCRdb are summarized as one entry per CDR3 protein sequence, and DNA is absent. The V and J calls, along with clone size, are taken from TCRdb and not from the paper's own processing. The sample's table covers 300,000 to 500,000 distinct CDR3 sequences. The top ten clones comprise about 11% of the sample.

A commercial ELISA kit detecting HCMV-specific IgG in serum was used to determine HCMV serostatus. Ficoll density gradient centrifugation was used to isolate peripheral blood mononuclear cells from blood. This sequence uses TRBV5-1 and TRBJ1-1; TCRdb outputs TRBD1, but without DNA this stays unchecked. Sequencing input: blood T cells: a sorted CD56 or NKG2C T cell subset, CD4+ or CD8+ T cells, or bulk PBMC T cells (not recorded which). The source of this sequence is a woman in her forties or fifties in good health. Donor details come from another sample of the same person, matched by shared clones. CDR3 reads: CASSLYLLGQLLNTEAFF. The CDR3, completed at both ends by the reference TRBV5-1 and TRBJ1-1 genes, gives the full variable domain KAGVTQTPRYLIKTRGQQVTLSCSPISGHRSVSWYQQTPGQGLQFLFEYFSETQRNKGNFPGRFSGRQFSNSRSEMNVSTLELGDSALYLCASSLYLLGQLLNTEAFFGQGTRLTVV.